This is a list of T cell receptor beta chains from one sample in a study of CD8+ T cells in alopecia areata. The assay was immunoSEQ multiplex PCR, and TCRdb's table has in-frame clones only and misses some. Of 150,000 or so clones in the sample, around 87% were seen once. The sample consisted of CD8+ T cells sorted from blood, taken at week 0. The receptors were sampled from a human donor with alopecia areata. Both conserved end residues are part of each CDR3.

V	J	CDR3
TRBV9	TRBJ2-3	CASSDATGMTDTQYF
TRBV19	TRBJ2-7	CASSGVQEVYYEQYF
TRBV19	TRBJ2-1	CASSEIGLAEIYNEQFF
TRBV7-9	TRBJ2-7	CASSRAYEQYF
TRBV2	TRBJ2-7	CASSWGNNEQYF
TRBV27	TRBJ2-1	CASSSGTSGNYNEQFF
TRBV30	TRBJ2-1	CAWSWAGGANEQFF
TRBV6-5	TRBJ1-1	CASSYSRNTEAFF
TRBV27	TRBJ1-6	CASSPLYSPIIHPLHF
TRBV7-2	TRBJ2-3	CASSLAHLGADTQYF
TRBV29-1	TRBJ2-3	CSAGRVGETDTQYF
TRBV7-8	TRBJ2-1	CASSATRVEQFF
TRBV27	TRBJ2-7	CASSLSSTYEQYF
TRBV7-9	TRBJ2-5	CASSLASTDQGETQYF
TRBV29-1	TRBJ1-2	CSVGTIAGYTF
TRBV14	TRBJ2-3	CASSQGSGDTQYF
TRBV27	TRBJ2-1	CASSLIGLSNEQFF
TRBV19	TRBJ1-1	CASSIVHSGATEAFF
TRBV11-2	TRBJ2-5	CASSLDKWGSQETQYF
TRBV7-9	TRBJ2-7	CASSSLGEQYF
TRBV7-9	TRBJ2-4	CASSSMLRGPPGLKNIQYF
TRBV7-9	TRBJ1-1	CASSLVSGGTEAFF